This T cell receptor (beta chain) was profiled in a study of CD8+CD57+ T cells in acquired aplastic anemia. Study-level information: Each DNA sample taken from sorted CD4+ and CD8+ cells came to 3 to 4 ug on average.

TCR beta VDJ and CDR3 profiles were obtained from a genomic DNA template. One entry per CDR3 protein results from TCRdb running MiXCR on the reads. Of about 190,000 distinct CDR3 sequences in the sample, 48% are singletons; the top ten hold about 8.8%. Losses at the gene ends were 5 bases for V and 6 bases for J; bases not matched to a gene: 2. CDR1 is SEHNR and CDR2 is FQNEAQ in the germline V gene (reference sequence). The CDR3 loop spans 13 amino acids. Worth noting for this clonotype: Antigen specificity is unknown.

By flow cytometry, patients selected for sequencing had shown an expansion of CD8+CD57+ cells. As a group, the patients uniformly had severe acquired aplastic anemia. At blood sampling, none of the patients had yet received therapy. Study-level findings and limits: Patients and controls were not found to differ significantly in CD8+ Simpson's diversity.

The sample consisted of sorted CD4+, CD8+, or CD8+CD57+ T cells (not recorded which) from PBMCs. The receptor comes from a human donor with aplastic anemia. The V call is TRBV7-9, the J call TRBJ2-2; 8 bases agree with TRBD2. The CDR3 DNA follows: TGTGCCAGCAGCCCGGGACTAGCCGGGGAGCTGTTTTTT. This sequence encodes CASSPGLAGELFF.